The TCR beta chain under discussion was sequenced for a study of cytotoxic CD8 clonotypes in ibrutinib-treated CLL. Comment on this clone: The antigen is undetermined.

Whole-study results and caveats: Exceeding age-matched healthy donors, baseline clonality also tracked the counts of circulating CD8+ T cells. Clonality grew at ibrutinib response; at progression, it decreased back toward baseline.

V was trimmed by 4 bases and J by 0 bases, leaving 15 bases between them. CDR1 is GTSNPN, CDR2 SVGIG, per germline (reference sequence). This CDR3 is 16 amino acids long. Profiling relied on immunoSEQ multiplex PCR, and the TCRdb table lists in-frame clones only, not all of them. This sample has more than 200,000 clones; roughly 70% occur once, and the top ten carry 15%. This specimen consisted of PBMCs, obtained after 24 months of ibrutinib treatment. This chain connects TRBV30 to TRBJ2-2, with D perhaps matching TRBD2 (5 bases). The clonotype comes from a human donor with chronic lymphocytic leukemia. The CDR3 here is CAWMAPGSANTGELFF. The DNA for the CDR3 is TGTGCCTGGATGGCGCCGGGATCCGCGAACACCGGGGAGCTGTTTTTT. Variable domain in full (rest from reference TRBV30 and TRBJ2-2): SQTIHQWPATLVQPVGSPLSLECTVEGTSNPNLYWYRQAAGRGLQLLFYSVGIGQISSEVPQNLSASRPQDRQFILSSKKLLLSDSGFYLCAWMAPGSANTGELFFGEGSRLTVL.